The clone carrying this TCR beta chain was seen only a few times. Sequenced by immunoSEQ multiplex PCR; TCRdb stores in-frame clones only, minus some. The sample lists more than 60,000 clones; roughly four fifths were seen once. The data belong to a study of glioma-infiltrating T cells after dendritic cell vaccination. The CDR3 is made up of 15 amino acids. The J segment lost 1 base and the V segment lost 7 bases, leaving 8 bases of the junction unmatched. Per the germline V gene, CDR1 is SGHDT and CDR2 is YYEEEE. The J gene is TRBJ2-5, the V gene TRBV5-6; TRBD2 agrees at 9 bases. The sample consisted of blood, taken before dendritic cell vaccination. This receptor was obtained from a human donor with glioblastoma. CDR3 sequence reads: CASGLPSGIQETQYF. CDR3 DNA sequence: TGTGCCAGCGGCCTGCCTAGCGGGATCCAAGAGACCCAGTACTTC.